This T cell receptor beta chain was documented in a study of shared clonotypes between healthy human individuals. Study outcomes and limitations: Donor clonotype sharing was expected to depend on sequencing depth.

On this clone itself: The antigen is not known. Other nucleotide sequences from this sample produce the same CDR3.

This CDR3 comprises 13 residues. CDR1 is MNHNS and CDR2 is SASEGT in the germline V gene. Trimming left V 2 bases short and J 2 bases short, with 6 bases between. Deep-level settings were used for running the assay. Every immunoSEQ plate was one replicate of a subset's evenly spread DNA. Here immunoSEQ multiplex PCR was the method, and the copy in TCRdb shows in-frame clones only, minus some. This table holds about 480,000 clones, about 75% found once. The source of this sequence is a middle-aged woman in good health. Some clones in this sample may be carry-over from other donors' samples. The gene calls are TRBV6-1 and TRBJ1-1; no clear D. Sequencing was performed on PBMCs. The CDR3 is CASSEQKNTEAFF. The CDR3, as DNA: TGTGCCAGCAGTGAACAGAAAAACACTGAAGCTTTCTTT.